What follows are 15 T cell receptor beta chains derived from one specimen sequenced in a study of shared clonotypes between healthy human individuals. Clones were read by immunoSEQ multiplex PCR, and TCRdb kept only the in-frame ones, dropping some. The sample consists of 2 million or so clones, approximately 95% of them appearing once. CD45RO negativity and positive selection for CCR7 defined naive CD8 cells, a population that excluded terminally differentiated effector memory CD45RA+ cells. The material sequenced was naive CD8+ T cells sorted from blood. Every receptor here comes from a man between 18 and 35 years old in good health.

The DNA of the CDR3 is TGTGCCAGCAGCCTCGACAGGGGGGCTCCCTACGAGCAGTACTTC. Amino acid sequence: CASSLDRGAPYEQYF. The chain joins TRBV7-9 to TRBJ2-7; 9 bases agree with TRBD1. This CDR3 has 15 residues. Germline loops: CDR1 SEHNR, CDR2 FQNEAQ (reference sequence). Trimming cost V 5 bases and J 2 bases; bases outside gene matches: 7.

V is TRBV5-1 and J is TRBJ1-1, with D uncertain. Germline V CDR1 and CDR2: SGHRS, YFSETQ. The CDR3 totals 12 residues. V was cut by 7 bases and J by 10 bases, with 17 bases left in between. CDR3 in amino acids: CASGTEGRTAFF. CDR3 nucleotides: TGCGCCAGCGGCACGGAAGGGCGCACAGCTTTCTTT.

The chain couples TRBV29-1 to TRBJ2-1; 7 nucleotides align to TRBD2. This CDR3 has 13 residues. Germline V gene lookup returns CDR1 SQVTM and CDR2 ANQGSEA. Trimming removed 4 bases from V and 4 bases from J; junction bases left unmatched: 4. CDR3: CSVVSGVYNEQFF. Here the CDR3 DNA reads TGCAGCGTTGTCAGCGGGGTGTACAATGAGCAGTTCTTC.

CDR3 residues: CAKTESYEQYF. In DNA form, the CDR3 reads TGTGCCAAGACAGAGTCCTACGAGCAGTACTTC. J is TRBJ2-7 and V is TRBV19; perhaps TRBD1 as D (5 bases). V was cut by 10 bases and J by 1 base, with 8 bases left in between. The length of the CDR3 is 11 residues. CDR1 is LNHDA, CDR2 SQIVND, per germline (reference sequence).

The chain couples TRBV27 to TRBJ1-2; 8 bases agree with TRBD1. Germline CDR1 reads MNHEY; CDR2 reads SMNVEV (reference sequence). The CDR3 loop spans 16 amino acids. The V segment lost 4 bases and the J segment 3 bases; nucleotides outside the gene matches: 10. The CDR3 loop reads CASSSAADRADYGYTF. The DNA of the CDR3 is TGTGCCAGCAGTTCCGCAGCGGACAGGGCTGACTATGGCTACACCTTC.

The J gene is TRBJ2-3, the V gene TRBV19, with 12 positions matching TRBD2. V shed 5 bases and J 1 base; nucleotides not matched to a gene: 4. The CDR3 sequence is 16 residues long. In germline, CDR1 is LNHDA, CDR2 SQIVND (reference sequence). CDR3 in DNA: TGTGCCAGTAGTTCGTGGACTAGCGGGGGCACAGATACGCAGTATTTT. Amino acids: CASSSWTSGGTDTQYF.

The rearrangement links TRBV10-1 to TRBJ2-7; weak D call: TRBD1 (5 bases). V was clipped by 6 bases and J by 3 bases, with 15 bases between them. This CDR3 is 14 amino acids long. CDR1 and CDR2 from the germline V gene are WNHNN and SYGVQD (reference sequence). The CDR3 spells CASSMSTDGYEQYF. The CDR3 DNA reads TGCGCCAGCAGCATGTCGACAGACGGCTACGAGCAGTACTTC.

The chain combines TRBV9 with TRBJ2-2, with 10 bases identical to TRBD2. This CDR3 has 17 residues. The V gene's germline CDR1 is SGDLS and CDR2 YYNGEE. Trimming cost V 0 bases and J 2 bases; bases outside gene matches: 4. The CDR3 nucleotides are TGTGCCAGCAGCGTAGATTCTAGCGGGGGTAACACCGGGGAGCTGTTTTTT. Translation gives CASSVDSSGGNTGELFF.

This chain joins TRBV28 and TRBJ1-4, with 8 bases matching TRBD1. The CDR3 runs to 13 residues. V lost 7 bases to trimming and J lost 8 bases; unmatched junction nucleotides: 6. Germline assignment: CDR1 MDHEN and CDR2 SYDVKM. CDR3 nucleotides: TGTGCCAGCACCCAGGGGGCTCGGGAAAAACTGTTTTTT. Encoded protein: CASTQGAREKLFF.

The V call is TRBV7-8, the J call TRBJ2-3; 8 bases are shared with TRBD2. The CDR3 extends over 16 amino acids. CDR1 is SGHVS and CDR2 is FQNEAQ in the germline V gene. Trimming removed 5 bases from V and 3 bases from J; junction bases left unmatched: 10. The CDR3 loop reads CASSANSGALTDTQYF. The CDR3 coding sequence is TGTGCCAGCAGCGCCAATAGCGGGGCCCTTACAGATACGCAGTATTTT.

The rearrangement joins TRBV7-6 to TRBJ2-1; 10 bases match TRBD2. V shed 3 bases and J 7 bases; nucleotides not matched to a gene: 6. The CDR3 length is 15 residues. From germline, CDR1 is SGHVS and CDR2 FNYEAQ. CDR3 coding DNA: TGTGCCAGCAGCTTTTCAGCGGGGGGGCGTAATGAGCAGTTCTTC. It encodes CASSFSAGGRNEQFF.

The chain is built from TRBV27 and TRBJ1-2; D is possibly TRBD1 (5 bases). Deletions cut 3 bases from V and 0 bases from J, with 8 bases between. Germline CDR1 MNHEY, CDR2 SMNVEV (reference sequence). The CDR3 extends over 14 amino acids. CDR3 in amino acids: CASSLGLPNYGYTF. The CDR3 DNA reads TGTGCCAGCAGTTTGGGACTGCCTAACTATGGCTACACCTTC.

The table lists this clone with a count of one. The genes are TRBV7-9 and TRBJ2-7; D is undetermined. The germline V and J ends were trimmed by 1 base and 0 bases, with 7 bases remaining between them. CDR3 length: 14 amino acids. Germline assignment: CDR1 SEHNR and CDR2 FQNEAQ (reference sequence). The CDR3 spells CASSLEQSSYEQYF. The CDR3, as DNA: TGTGCCAGCAGCTTAGAACAGTCCTCCTACGAGCAGTACTTC. The full variable domain, completed using reference TRBV7-9 and TRBJ2-7, is DTGVSQNPRHKITKRGQNVTFRCDPISEHNRLYWYRQTLGQGPEFLTYFQNEAQLEKSRLLSDRFSAERPKGSFSTLEIQRTEQGDSAMYLCASSLEQSSYEQYFGPGTRLTVT.

V and J are TRBV9 and TRBJ1-4; no clear D gene. Trimming cost V 0 bases and J 1 base, with 7 bases left between them. Germline CDR1 SGDLS, CDR2 YYNGEE. The CDR3 length is 15 residues. The CDR3 DNA reads as TGTGCCAGCAGCGTAGGCGGGGTAACTAATGAAAAACTGTTTTTT. This sequence encodes CASSVGGVTNEKLFF.

This rearrangement joins TRBV11-2 to TRBJ2-7; D possibly corresponds to TRBD1 (6 bases). The CDR3 consists of 14 residues. Trimming removed 4 bases at V and 1 base at J, with 11 bases between. The germline V gene encodes CDR1 SGHAT and CDR2 FQNNGV. CDR3 DNA sequence: TGTGCCAGCAGCTCAATGGGACAATCCTACGAGCAGTACTTC. Its protein product is CASSSMGQSYEQYF.